Listed here is a single T cell receptor beta chain. Its antigen remains unidentified. Within one base of it there is no much larger clone, and no base qualities were kept. Using the deep immunoSEQ assay, TCR CDR3 regions were amplified from genomic DNA by multiplex PCR. Genomic DNA extracted from each cell subset was distributed evenly over all wells of several immunoSEQ 96-well plates, and each plate served as one replicate. For unsorted PBMC, 300 ng of genomic DNA, equivalent to around 30,000 T cell genomes, went into each replicate PCR. Ten immunoSEQ deep assay plates were used to sequence unsorted PBMC genomic DNA. The purified libraries were quantified using a Qubit 3.0 fluorometer, sized with a Bioanalyzer 2100, and then quantified again using the KAPA Library Quantification kit. Every immunoSEQ 96-well plate was sequenced on a dedicated single-read 150-cycle Illumina NextSeq 550 flow cell. Concerning the study's data processing: Because only junctional sequences without quality scores were contained in the immunoSEQ output, filtering matching that applied to full-length reads could not be performed. To assign V/J genes and CDR3, sequences were annotated against IMGT germline references using PyIR, a Python wrapper for IgBLAST v1.9. Any read was removed if the V/J assignment was weak (E-value above 1e-6), the CDR3 was missing, or the read contained stop codons, out-of-frame junctions, or ambiguous translated residues. V3J clonotypes were defined as sequences sharing the same inferred V gene, J gene, and CDR3 amino acid sequence. Percentage overlap between repertoires was computed as shared unique clonotypes divided by the size of the smaller repertoire. Three approaches were used to assess repertoire richness: RTK rarefaction, the Chao1 estimator, and Recon v2.1 estimates of unobserved clonotypes. TCRdb holds this immuneACCESS table with in-frame rearrangements only. Some clones are missing; in checked studies, unresolved V genes explain under half, and the rest has no known cause. V and J calls and clone size are those listed in that table; D and trimming were worked out from the DNA. In this sample the table shows fewer than 500,000 clones, 75% to 80% of which occur a single time. The top ten hold roughly an eighth of the sample.

Donors were healthy HIV-negative adults with no recently reported acute infections or vaccinations. All donors were Caucasian adults living in Nashville, Tennessee, USA. For unsorted samples, about 90 million PBMCs were counted and genomic DNA was extracted with the QIAamp DNA Blood Mini kit. Blood was obtained by leukapheresis, after which PBMCs were separated by Ficoll-Histopaque density gradient centrifugation and cryopreserved in liquid nitrogen vapor phase. This entry is derived from a study of shared clonotypes between healthy human individuals (dated by TCRdb to 2020 to 2021). Looking at the study overall: A couple of women and a few men aged 18 to 49 years were included in the cohort. The study deeply sequenced blood TCR repertoires of several healthy adults to estimate repertoire size and the extent of clonotype sharing between individuals. Libraries were prepared and TCR repertoires were sequenced by different laboratories using diverse techniques, in order to increase sequencing depth and limit assay-specific biases. Each donor's leukapheresis produced roughly between roughly 0.85 and 9.5 billion PBMCs. The full study reports these points: Pairwise subsampling indicated that sequencing depth was expected to affect the degree of clonotype sharing among donors. Because the study included only a small number of donors, the genetic and exposure-history diversity represented was limited. Sampling was restricted to blood, and TCR repertoires in tissues likely differ from the TCR repertoires found in blood.

The germline V gene yields SGHRS for CDR1 and YFSETQ for CDR2. V is clipped by 0 bases and J by 4 bases, and the sequence between their germline boundaries is 13 bases long. From cysteine to phenylalanine, the CDR3 is 15 amino acids long. Kept here is only the CDR3 DNA, which spans 45 bases and is read in frame from base 1. This clonotype originated in a middle-aged woman in good health. Some clones in this sample may be carry-over from other donors' samples. Sequencing was done on a sample of PBMCs. The chain was built from TRBV5-1 and TRBJ1-2; no D gene call is confident. This receptor carries the CDR3 CASSLGVRSGYGYTF. The DNA reads as follows: TGCGCCAGCAGCTTGGGGGTGAGAAGCGGCTATGGCTACACCTTC.